This TCR beta chain was retrieved from a study of identifying expanded T cells in peripheral blood. During the collection period, no donor immune events like infections were recorded. Only in-frame clones appear in the TCRdb table, and some are missing; sequencing was by immunoSEQ multiplex PCR. The data contain 97,000 or so clones, around 88% of them singletons. The study, taken as a whole, reports: Roughly two-week clone count variance significantly increased as total template count grew. About 1.2 clones differed between technical replicates, versus approximately 17 and 20 over time.

V was shortened by 5 bases and J by 9 bases, with 11 bases between the two germline ends. From germline, CDR1 is MDHEN and CDR2 SYDVKM. The CDR3 has 13 amino acids. A word on this clone: The antigen remains undetermined.

The sample was blood. The receptor was derived from a person between 18 and 70 years old in good health. The chain has TRBV28 and TRBJ1-6; the D is unclear. The CDR3, as DNA: TGTGCCAGCAGTCTAGGGCTCCGTTCACCCCTCCACTTT. It codes for CASSLGLRSPLHF.